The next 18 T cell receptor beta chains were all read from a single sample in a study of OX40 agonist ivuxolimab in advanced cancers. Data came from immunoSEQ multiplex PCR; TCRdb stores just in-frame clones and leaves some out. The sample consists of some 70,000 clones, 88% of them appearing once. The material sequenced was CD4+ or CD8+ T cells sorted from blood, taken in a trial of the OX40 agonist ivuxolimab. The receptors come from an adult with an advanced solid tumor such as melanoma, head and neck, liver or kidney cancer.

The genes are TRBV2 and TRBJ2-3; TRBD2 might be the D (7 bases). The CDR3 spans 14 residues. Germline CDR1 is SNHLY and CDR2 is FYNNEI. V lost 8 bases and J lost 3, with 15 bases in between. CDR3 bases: TGTGCCAGCTCTAGGGGGGGAAGAACAGATACGCAGTATTTT. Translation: CASSRGGRTDTQYF. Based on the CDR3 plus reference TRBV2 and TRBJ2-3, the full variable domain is EPEVTQTPSHQVTQMGQEVILRCVPISNHLYFYWYRQILGQKVEFLVSFYNNEISEKSEIFDDQFSVERPDGSNFTLKIRSTKLEDSAMYFCASSRGGRTDTQYFGPGTRLTVL.

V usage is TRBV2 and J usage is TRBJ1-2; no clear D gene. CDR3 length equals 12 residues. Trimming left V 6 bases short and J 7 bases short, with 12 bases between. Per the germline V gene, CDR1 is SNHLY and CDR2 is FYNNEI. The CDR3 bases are TGTGCCAGCAGCCCTGAGTCCCGTGGCTACACCTTC. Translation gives CASSPESRGYTF.

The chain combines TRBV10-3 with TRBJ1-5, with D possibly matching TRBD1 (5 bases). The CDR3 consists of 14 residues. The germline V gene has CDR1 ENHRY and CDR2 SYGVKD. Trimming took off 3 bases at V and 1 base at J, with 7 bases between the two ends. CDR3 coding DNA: TGTGCCATCAGTGATGGGGGAAGCAATCAGCCCCAGCATTTT. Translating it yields CAISDGGSNQPQHF.

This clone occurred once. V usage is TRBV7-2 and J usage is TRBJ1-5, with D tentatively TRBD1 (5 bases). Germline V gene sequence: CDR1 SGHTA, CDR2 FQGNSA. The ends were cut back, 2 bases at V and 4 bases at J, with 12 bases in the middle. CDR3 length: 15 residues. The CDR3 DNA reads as TGTGCCAGCAGCTTATGGGCGGGGGGAAATCAGCCCCAGCATTTT. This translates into CASSLWAGGNQPQHF.

The CDR3 DNA follows: TGTGCCAGCAGCCAAGATGGGCAGATGCACCAAGAGACCCAGTACTTC. Amino acids: CASSQDGQMHQETQYF. The J gene is TRBJ2-5, the V gene TRBV4-2; D is undetermined. V was pared by 0 bases and J by 0 bases, with 11 bases between. The CDR3 covers 16 residues. Looked up from germline, CDR1 is LGHNA and CDR2 is YNFKEQ.

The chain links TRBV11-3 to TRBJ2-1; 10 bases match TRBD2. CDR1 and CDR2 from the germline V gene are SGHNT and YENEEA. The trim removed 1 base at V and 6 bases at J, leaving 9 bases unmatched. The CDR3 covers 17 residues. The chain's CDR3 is CASSLGVAGGLINEQFF. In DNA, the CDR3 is TGTGCCAGCAGCTTAGGAGTAGCGGGAGGATTGATCAATGAGCAGTTCTTC.

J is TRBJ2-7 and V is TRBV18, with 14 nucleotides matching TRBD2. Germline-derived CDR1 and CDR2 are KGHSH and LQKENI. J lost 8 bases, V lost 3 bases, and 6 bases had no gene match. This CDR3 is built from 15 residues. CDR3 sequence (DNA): TGTGCCAGCTCACCGGCGGGACTAGCGGGGGATCAGCAGTACTTC. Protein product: CASSPAGLAGDQQYF.

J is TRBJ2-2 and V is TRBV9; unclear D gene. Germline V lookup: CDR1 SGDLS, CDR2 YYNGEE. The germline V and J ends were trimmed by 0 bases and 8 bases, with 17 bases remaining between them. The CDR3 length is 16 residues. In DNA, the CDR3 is TGTGCCAGCAGCGTAGAGGTGGGGATCATTCGGGGGGAGCTGTTTTTT. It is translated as CASSVEVGIIRGELFF.

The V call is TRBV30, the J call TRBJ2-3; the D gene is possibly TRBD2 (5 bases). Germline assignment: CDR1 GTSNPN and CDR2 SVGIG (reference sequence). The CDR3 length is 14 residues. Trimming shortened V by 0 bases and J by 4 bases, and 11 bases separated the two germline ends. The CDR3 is CAWSVSGLADTQYF. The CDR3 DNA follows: TGTGCCTGGAGTGTATCGGGGTTGGCAGATACGCAGTATTTT.

Written as DNA, the CDR3 is TGTGCCAGCAGTCCTATCGGACTAGCGGGAGCGGATACGCAGTATTTT. This encodes CASSPIGLAGADTQYF. This rearrangement joins TRBV28 to TRBJ2-3, with TRBD2 matching over 13 bases. V lost 5 bases to trimming and J lost 6 bases; unmatched junction nucleotides: 8. This CDR3 comprises 16 residues. Germline lookup yields CDR1 MDHEN and CDR2 SYDVKM.

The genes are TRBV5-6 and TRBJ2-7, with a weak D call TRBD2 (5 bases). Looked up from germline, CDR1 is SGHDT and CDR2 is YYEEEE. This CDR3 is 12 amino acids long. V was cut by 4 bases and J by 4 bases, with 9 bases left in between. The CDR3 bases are TGTGCCAGCAGCGACCCGGGGTACGAGCAGTACTTC. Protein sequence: CASSDPGYEQYF.

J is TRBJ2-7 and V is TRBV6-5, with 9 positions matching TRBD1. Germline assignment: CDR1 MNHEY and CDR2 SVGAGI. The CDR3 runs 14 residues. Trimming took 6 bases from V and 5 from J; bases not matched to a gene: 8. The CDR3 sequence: CASRTGGALHEQYF. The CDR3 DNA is TGTGCCAGCAGAACAGGGGGCGCCCTCCACGAGCAGTACTTC.

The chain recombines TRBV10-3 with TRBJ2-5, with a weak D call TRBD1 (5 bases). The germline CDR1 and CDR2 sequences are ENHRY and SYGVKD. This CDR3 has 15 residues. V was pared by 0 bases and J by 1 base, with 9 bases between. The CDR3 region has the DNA TGTGCCATCAGTGAGTCGGCAGGGTCCCAAGAGACCCAGTACTTC. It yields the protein CAISESAGSQETQYF.

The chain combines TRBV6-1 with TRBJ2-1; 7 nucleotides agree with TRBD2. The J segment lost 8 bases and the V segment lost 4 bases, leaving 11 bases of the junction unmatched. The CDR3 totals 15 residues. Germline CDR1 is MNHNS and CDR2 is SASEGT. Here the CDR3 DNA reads TGTGCCAGCAGTGTCACCAGCGGGGTTATGGATGAGCAGTTCTTC. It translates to CASSVTSGVMDEQFF.

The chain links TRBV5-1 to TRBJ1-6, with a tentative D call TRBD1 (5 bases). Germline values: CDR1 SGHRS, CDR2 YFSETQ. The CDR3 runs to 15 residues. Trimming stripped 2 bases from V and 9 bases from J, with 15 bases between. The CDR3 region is CASSFEPLRGSPLHF. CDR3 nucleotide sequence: TGCGCCAGCAGCTTTGAACCCCTAAGGGGTTCACCCCTCCACTTT. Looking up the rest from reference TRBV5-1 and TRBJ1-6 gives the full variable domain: KAGVTQTPRYLIKTRGQQVTLSCSPISGHRSVSWYQQTPGQGLQFLFEYFSETQRNKGNFPGRFSGRQFSNSRSEMNVSTLELGDSALYLCASSFEPLRGSPLHFGNGTRLTVT.

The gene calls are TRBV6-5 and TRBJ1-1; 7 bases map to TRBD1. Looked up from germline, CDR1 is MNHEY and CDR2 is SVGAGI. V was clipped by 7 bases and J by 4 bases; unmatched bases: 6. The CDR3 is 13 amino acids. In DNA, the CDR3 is TGTGCCAGCACTAACAGGGGTGGCACTGAAGCTTTCTTT. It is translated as CASTNRGGTEAFF.

The CDR3 DNA reads as TGTGCCAGTAGTATCCCCAGCGGGGGGACCCCCGGGGAGCTGTTTTTT. This sequence encodes CASSIPSGGTPGELFF. The rearrangement uses TRBV19 and TRBJ2-2, with 9 bases lining up with TRBD2. The junction had 8 bases not matched to a gene; V was cut back by 3 bases and J by 6 bases. The CDR3 runs 16 residues. From germline, CDR1 is LNHDA and CDR2 SQIVND (reference sequence).

This CDR3 reads CASNGQGYGYTF. In DNA, the CDR3 is TGTGCCAGCAACGGACAGGGCTATGGCTACACCTTC. The rearrangement links TRBV6-1 to TRBJ1-2; 8 bases match TRBD1. Germline trimming cut 7 bases from V and 4 bases from J; bases unmatched to any gene: 2. Per the germline V gene, CDR1 is MNHNS and CDR2 is SASEGT. CDR3 size: 12 residues.